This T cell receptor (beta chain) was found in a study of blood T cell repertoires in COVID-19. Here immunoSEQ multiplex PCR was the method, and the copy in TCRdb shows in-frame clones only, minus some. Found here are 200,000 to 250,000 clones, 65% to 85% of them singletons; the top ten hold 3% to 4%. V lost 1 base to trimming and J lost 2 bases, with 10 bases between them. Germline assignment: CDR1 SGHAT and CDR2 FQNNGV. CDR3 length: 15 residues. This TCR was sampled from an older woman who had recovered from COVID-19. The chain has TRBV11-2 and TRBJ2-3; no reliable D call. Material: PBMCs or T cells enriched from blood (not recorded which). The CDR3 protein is CASSLVEADTDTQYF. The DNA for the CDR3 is TGTGCCAGCAGCTTAGTAGAGGCAGACACAGATACGCAGTATTTT.